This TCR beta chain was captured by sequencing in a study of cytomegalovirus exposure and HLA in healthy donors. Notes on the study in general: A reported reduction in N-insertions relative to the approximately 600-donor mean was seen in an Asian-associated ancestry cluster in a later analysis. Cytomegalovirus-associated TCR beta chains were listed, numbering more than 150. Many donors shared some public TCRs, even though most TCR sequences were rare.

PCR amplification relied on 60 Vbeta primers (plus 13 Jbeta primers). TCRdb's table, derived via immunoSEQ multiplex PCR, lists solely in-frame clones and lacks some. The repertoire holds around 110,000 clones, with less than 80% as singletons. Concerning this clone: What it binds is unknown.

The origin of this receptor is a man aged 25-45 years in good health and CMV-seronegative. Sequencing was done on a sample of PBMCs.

The CDR3, as DNA: TGCGCCAGCAGCACGGGTATCGCGAACACCGGGGAGCTGTTTTTT. Translated: CASSTGIANTGELFF. The chain recombines TRBV5-1 with TRBJ2-2; no firm D call. The CDR3 is 15 residues long. Trimming took off 4 bases at V and 0 bases at J, with 10 bases between the two ends. From germline, CDR1 is SGHRS and CDR2 YFSETQ.